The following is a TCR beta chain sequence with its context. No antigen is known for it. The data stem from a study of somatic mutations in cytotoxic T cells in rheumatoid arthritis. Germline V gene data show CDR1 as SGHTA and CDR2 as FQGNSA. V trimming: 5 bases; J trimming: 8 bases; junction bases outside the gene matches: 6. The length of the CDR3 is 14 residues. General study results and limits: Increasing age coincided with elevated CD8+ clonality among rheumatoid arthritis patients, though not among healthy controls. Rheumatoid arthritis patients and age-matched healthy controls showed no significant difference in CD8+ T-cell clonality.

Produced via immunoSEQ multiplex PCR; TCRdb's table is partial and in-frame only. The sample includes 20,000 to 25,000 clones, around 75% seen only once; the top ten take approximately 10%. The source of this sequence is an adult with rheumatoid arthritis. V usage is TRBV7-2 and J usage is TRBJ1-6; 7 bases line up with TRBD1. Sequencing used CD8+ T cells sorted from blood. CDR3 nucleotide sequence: TGTGCCAGCAGCATAAGGGACAGAGATTCACCCCTCCACTTT. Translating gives CASSIRDRDSPLHF.